These 12 T cell receptor beta chains originate from one sample sequenced in a study of CD8 T cells in ankylosing spondylitis. General study results and limits: Among TCR beta sequences, a motif of roughly 8 highly homologous variants appeared characteristic of ankylosing spondylitis blood.

These TCRs' antigens remain unknown. MiXCR, run by TCRdb on the 5' RACE reads, gives a single entry per CDR3 protein. Counted here are approximately 540,000 distinct CDR3 sequences, about 13% occurring once; the ten biggest clones make up around 6.8%. The sample consisted of blood, either unsorted or a sorted T cell fraction (not recorded which). The origin of the receptors is a male donor with ankylosing spondylitis.

This clonotype was detected a few times. J is TRBJ1-2 and V is TRBV24-1, with D possibly TRBD1 on 6 matching bases. This CDR3 contains 13 residues. The ends were cut back, 5 bases at V and 5 bases at J, with 11 bases in the middle. Germline-derived CDR1 and CDR2 are KGHDR and SFDVKD. CDR3 amino acids: CATSATGQYGYTF. CDR3 sequence (DNA): TGTGCCACCAGTGCTACCGGACAGTATGGCTACACCTTC.

This chain links TRBV2 with TRBJ1-5; 8 bases are shared with TRBD1. Trimming removed 2 bases from V and 11 bases from J; junction bases left unmatched: 11. Germline CDR1 is SNHLY and CDR2 is FYNNEI. This CDR3 spans 15 amino acids. CDR3 sequence: CASSEMGRGLLSQHF. In nucleotides, the CDR3 is TGTGCCAGCAGTGAAATGGGCAGGGGGCTTTTGTCCCAGCATTTT. Supplemented by reference TRBV2 and TRBJ1-5, the full variable domain reads EPEVTQTPSHQVTQMGQEVILRCVPISNHLYFYWYRQILGQKVEFLVSFYNNEISEKSEIFDDQFSVERPDGSNFTLKIRSTKLEDSAMYFCASSEMGRGLLSQHFGDGTRLSIL.

In this sample, this clonotype turned up a few times. V and J are TRBV10-3 and TRBJ2-2; D is uncertain. V lost 2 bases to trimming and J lost 6 bases, with 7 bases between them. Germline loops: CDR1 ENHRY, CDR2 SYGVKD. CDR3 length equals 13 residues. Here the CDR3 reads CAISEGVSGELFF. The CDR3 nucleotides are TGTGCCATCAGTGAGGGGGTGTCCGGGGAGCTGTTTTTT.

This clonotype was detected only a few times. The V call is TRBV4-1, the J call TRBJ2-1; the match to TRBD1 covers 9 bases. The CDR3 sequence is 15 residues long. The germline CDR1 and CDR2 sequences are MGHRA and YSYEKL. V was clipped by 4 bases and J by 7 bases; unmatched bases: 8. In DNA, the CDR3 is TGCGCCAGCAGCCGGAACCCGGGACAGGGAAATGAGCAGTTCTTC. As protein: CASSRNPGQGNEQFF.

This clonotype turned up a few times. The genes are TRBV4-2 and TRBJ1-2; tentatively, D is TRBD1 (6 bases). Trimming left V 3 bases short and J 0 bases short, with 17 bases between. This CDR3 contains 17 residues. Germline V lookup: CDR1 LGHNA, CDR2 YNFKEQ. The CDR3 DNA reads as TGTGCCAGCAGCCAGGTTCTGGACAGCGGAACTAACTATGGCTACACCTTC. It codes for CASSQVLDSGTNYGYTF.

V and J are TRBV3-1 and TRBJ2-1; D is undetermined. Per germline, CDR1 LGHDT and CDR2 YNNKEL (reference sequence). Trimming took 2 bases from V and 1 from J, leaving 6 bases between them. The CDR3 runs to 14 residues. The CDR3 sequence: CASSQLGSYNEQFF. As DNA, the CDR3 is TGTGCCAGCAGCCAACTAGGATCCTACAATGAGCAGTTCTTC.

This clonotype showed up just a few times. The rearrangement uses TRBV11-2 and TRBJ2-3, with 13 bases fitting TRBD2. The J segment lost 7 bases and the V segment lost 4 bases, leaving 11 bases of the junction unmatched. CDR1 SGHAT and CDR2 FQNNGV come from the germline V gene. CDR3 size: 17 residues. The CDR3 region has the DNA TGTGCCAGCAGCTCGACCACAGAGGGACTAGCGGGATATACGCAGTATTTT. Translating it yields CASSSTTEGLAGYTQYF.

This clonotype was observed at least ten times. This chain uses TRBV7-9 with TRBJ1-5, with D unresolved. The V gene's germline CDR1 is SEHNR and CDR2 FQNEAQ (reference sequence). The CDR3 sequence is 13 residues long. Trimming cost V 3 bases and J 5 bases, with 8 bases left between them. CDR3 protein: CASSLVGDQPQHF. The CDR3 DNA reads as TGTGCCAGCAGCTTGGTTGGGGATCAGCCCCAGCATTTT.

This clonotype was observed a few times. Here the CDR3 reads CATTRRTGYETQYF. The CDR3 DNA reads TGTGCCACCACGAGGAGGACAGGGTATGAGACCCAGTACTTC. The chain recombines TRBV15 with TRBJ2-5; 8 bases line up with TRBD1. Germline values: CDR1 LNHNV, CDR2 YYDKDF (reference sequence). The ends lost 7 bases at V and 5 bases at J; junction bases unmatched: 9. The CDR3 runs to 14 residues.

This sequence joins TRBV5-6 and TRBJ2-3; no definite D call. The length of the CDR3 is 16 residues. V lost 4 bases to trimming and J lost 0 bases, with 15 bases between them. Germline CDR1 SGHDT, CDR2 YYEEEE. CDR3 region: CASSAGRLRSTDTQYF. The CDR3 bases are TGTGCCAGCAGCGCCGGACGCCTCAGAAGCACAGATACGCAGTATTTT.

The chain is built from TRBV5-6 and TRBJ1-2, with 7 bases aligning to TRBD1. Germline-derived CDR1 and CDR2 are SGHDT and YYEEEE. CDR3 length equals 14 residues. V lost 4 bases and J lost 2; bases outside the gene matches: 5. CDR3 protein: CASSRSDRNYGYTF. In nucleotides, the CDR3 is TGTGCCAGCAGCCGCTCGGACAGGAACTATGGCTACACCTTC.

This clonotype was detected ten times or more. This chain connects TRBV20-1 to TRBJ2-7; 7 bases agree with TRBD2. With V trimmed by 4 bases and J by 7 bases, 16 bases remained unmatched. The CDR3 has 15 residues. Per germline, CDR1 DFQATT and CDR2 SNEGSKA (reference sequence). The CDR3 here is CSANYLLRGVREQYF. The CDR3 region has the DNA TGCAGTGCTAACTACCTCCTTCGGGGGGTGCGGGAGCAGTACTTC.